A single sample gave rise to the 20 T cell receptor beta chains below, sequenced in a study of cytomegalovirus exposure and HLA in healthy donors. Primers included in the PCR were 60 Vbeta and 13 Jbeta primers. The method was immunoSEQ multiplex PCR; TCRdb's version includes in-frame clones alone and lacks a portion of them. Among tens of thousands of clones, approximately 80% were seen once, and the ten largest hold nearly 9%. The sample taken for sequencing was PBMCs. These receptors came from a woman between 35 and 50 years old in good health and CMV-seropositive.

The gene calls are TRBV18 and TRBJ2-2, with D tentatively TRBD1 (5 bases). Germline lookup yields CDR1 KGHSH and CDR2 LQKENI. Trimming removed 0 bases at V and 5 bases at J, with 13 bases between. There are 16 residues in the CDR3. The chain's CDR3 is CASSPPRGFRTGELFF. The CDR3 DNA is TGTGCCAGCTCACCACCAAGGGGATTTCGAACCGGGGAGCTGTTTTTT.

A single count supports this clone. The chain joins TRBV5-6 to TRBJ2-7, with a weak D call TRBD1 (5 bases). CDR3 length: 14 amino acids. Per the germline V gene, CDR1 is SGHDT and CDR2 is YYEEEE. Trimming shortened V by 4 bases and J by 6 bases, and 17 bases separated the two germline ends. CDR3 in DNA: TGTGCCAGCAGCAAATACAGGAATTCGGGCGAGCAGTACTTC. This codes for CASSKYRNSGEQYF.

With regard to this clone: The conserved phenylalanine or tryptophan is not found at the CDR3 terminus, so this likely reflects a read error. This chain links TRBV30 with TRBJ1-5; 10 bases agree with TRBD1. The CDR3 extends over 15 amino acids. Germline lookup yields CDR1 GTSNPN and CDR2 SVGIG (reference sequence). The CDR3 nucleotides are TGTGCCCGGAGTGCGGACAGGGGGGTAAATCAGCCCCAGCATCTT. This codes for CARSADRGVNQPQHL.

The chain joins TRBV7-3 to TRBJ2-1, with 10 bases that match TRBD1. The V segment lost 4 bases and the J segment 7 bases; nucleotides outside the gene matches: 10. Germline CDR1 is SGHTA and CDR2 is FQGTGA. CDR3 size: 16 residues. The chain's CDR3 is CASSWDRDRGENEQFF. In nucleotides, the CDR3 is TGTGCCAGCAGCTGGGACCGGGACAGGGGTGAGAATGAGCAGTTCTTC.

The J gene is TRBJ2-4, the V gene TRBV15; D might be TRBD2 (5 bases). CDR3 length: 15 amino acids. V gave up 1 base and J gave up 4 bases, with 11 bases separating them. Germline V lookup: CDR1 LNHNV, CDR2 YYDKDF (reference sequence). Here the CDR3 DNA reads TGTGCCACCAGCAGAGTGGAGGTGGGAAAAAACATTCAGTACTTC. Translated, it gives CATSRVEVGKNIQYF.

The chain recombines TRBV6-4 with TRBJ2-1; possible D gene TRBD1, 6 bases. The CDR3 has 13 residues. Germline assignment: CDR1 MRHNA and CDR2 SNTAGT. V was pared by 6 bases and J by 6 bases, with 12 bases between. CDR3: CASRTGTSNEQFF. The CDR3 nucleotides read TGTGCCAGCAGAACAGGGACGTCCAATGAGCAGTTCTTC.

V and J are TRBV7-9 and TRBJ1-6; 9 bases agree with TRBD1. V trimming: 5 bases; J trimming: 10 bases; junction bases outside the gene matches: 6. This CDR3 spans 14 amino acids. Germline V CDR1 and CDR2: SEHNR, FQNEAQ (reference sequence). In DNA, the CDR3 is TGTGCCAGCAGCCCGGGACAGGGAGGGTCACCCCTCCACTTT. It is translated as CASSPGQGGSPLHF.

The V and J genes are TRBV18 and TRBJ2-1; TRBD1 aligns across 7 bases. Trimming removed 3 bases from V and 7 bases from J; junction bases left unmatched: 6. There are 14 residues in the CDR3. The germline gives CDR1 KGHSH, CDR2 LQKENI. The CDR3 bases are TGTGCCAGCTCACCTAGACAGGGAGTAAATGAGCAGTTCTTC. Protein product: CASSPRQGVNEQFF.

This clone occurred once. The chain has TRBV4-3 and TRBJ2-2; possibly TRBD2 for D (6 bases). Germline CDR1 reads LGHNA; CDR2 reads YSLEER. Trimming took off 3 bases at V and 0 bases at J, with 8 bases between the two ends. The CDR3 totals 15 residues. The DNA for the CDR3 is TGCGCCAGCAGCCACGGACTATCGAACACCGGGGAGCTGTTTTTT. Protein product: CASSHGLSNTGELFF.

This clone was counted a single time. The CDR3 loop is CASRDTGYEQYF. CDR3 bases: TGTGCCAGCAGGGATACAGGGTACGAGCAGTACTTC. The J gene is TRBJ2-7, the V gene TRBV7-8; tentatively, D is TRBD1 (6 bases). Trimming cost V 6 bases and J 4 bases, with 10 bases left between them. Germline loops: CDR1 SGHVS, CDR2 FQNEAQ. This CDR3 spans 12 amino acids.

V and J are TRBV7-7 and TRBJ1-4; 8 bases agree with TRBD1. The CDR3 loop spans 15 amino acids. CDR1 is SSHAT and CDR2 is FNYEAQ in the germline V gene (reference sequence). J was trimmed by 6 bases and V by 1 base; bases with no gene match: 4. The CDR3 nucleotides read TGTGCCAGCAGCTTAGACAGGGGGTCGGATGAAAAACTGTTTTTT. This encodes CASSLDRGSDEKLFF.

The chain carries TRBV18 and TRBJ2-5, with D possibly matching TRBD2 (5 bases). The CDR3 runs to 13 residues. Between the trimmed V and J ends, which lost 3 bases and 2 bases, there was a span of 7 bases. The germline V gene encodes CDR1 KGHSH and CDR2 LQKENI. Written as DNA, the CDR3 is TGTGCCAGCTCACCGAGCGGACAAGAGACCCAGTACTTC. Translating gives CASSPSGQETQYF.

V usage is TRBV4-3 and J usage is TRBJ2-7, with 9 bases fitting TRBD1. CDR3 length: 14 residues. Germline CDR1 and CDR2: LGHNA and YSLEER. Losses at the gene ends were 4 bases for V and 2 bases for J; bases not matched to a gene: 3. In DNA form, the CDR3 reads TGCGCCAGCAGCCCCGGGACAGGGACCTACGAGCAGTACTTC. Translating gives CASSPGTGTYEQYF.

This clone was counted between two and nine times. The rearrangement links TRBV10-2 to TRBJ2-6; TRBD1 matches at 7 bases. After removal of 7 bases from V and 4 bases from J, the junction contained 4 bases not matched to a gene. The germline V gene encodes CDR1 WSHSY and CDR2 SAAADI. The CDR3 contains 14 residues. The CDR3 DNA reads as TGCGCCAGCATCAACAGGGGAGGGGCCAACGTCCTGACTTTC. Translated: CASINRGGANVLTF.

The genes are TRBV4-3 and TRBJ2-7; 8 bases match TRBD1. The J segment lost 1 base and the V segment lost 3 bases, leaving 2 bases of the junction unmatched. The germline gives CDR1 LGHNA, CDR2 YSLEER. The CDR3 totals 14 residues. Here the CDR3 reads CASSQTGASYEQYF. CDR3 in DNA: TGCGCCAGCAGCCAGACAGGGGCGTCCTACGAGCAGTACTTC.

The V gene is TRBV7-6, the J gene TRBJ1-1; D unresolved. Germline V gene data show CDR1 as SGHVS and CDR2 as FNYEAQ. Trimming took 5 bases from V and 5 from J, leaving 12 bases between them. The CDR3 consists of 13 residues. The CDR3 DNA reads as TGTGCCAGCAGCCCACGTCGGGGAACTGAAGCTTTCTTT. Translation: CASSPRRGTEAFF.

This clone appeared a few times. Germline is not matched at one junction end, which may reflect a read error. The chain has TRBV7-9 and TRBJ1-1; weak D call: TRBD1 (6 bases). The CDR3 has 15 residues. Germline V lookup: CDR1 SEHNR, CDR2 FQNEAQ (reference sequence). This CDR3 is CSSSLIPSGDTEAFF. In DNA, the CDR3 is TGTTCCAGCAGCTTAATTCCCTCAGGGGACACTGAAGCTTTCTTT. Full variable domain (missing parts from reference TRBV7-9 and TRBJ1-1): DTGVSQNPRHKITKRGQNVTFRCDPISEHNRLYWYRQTLGQGPEFLTYFQNEAQLEKSRLLSDRFSAERPKGSFSTLEIQRTEQGDSAMYLCSSSLIPSGDTEAFFGQGTRLTVV.

The chain carries TRBV5-4 and TRBJ2-1, with a weak D call TRBD2 (7 bases). The CDR3 extends over 15 amino acids. The V gene's germline CDR1 is SGHNT and CDR2 YYREEE (reference sequence). V lost 6 bases and J 3 bases, leaving 16 bases between the germline ends. For the CDR3, the DNA is TGTGCCAGCATTTCCCGGGGGGCGAACTACAATGAGCAGTTCTTC. It is translated as CASISRGANYNEQFF.

This clone was detected a few times. The chain has TRBV7-2 and TRBJ2-3; TRBD2 aligns across 11 bases. CDR3 length equals 15 residues. V shed 1 base and J 5 bases; nucleotides not matched to a gene: 2. The germline gives CDR1 SGHTA, CDR2 FQGNSA. In DNA form, the CDR3 reads TGTGCCAGCAGCTTAGGGCTAGCGGGGGGAGATACGCAGTATTTT. It encodes CASSLGLAGGDTQYF.

V and J are TRBV6-5 and TRBJ1-1; tentative D call: TRBD1 (5 bases). Trimming took off 4 bases at V and 4 bases at J, with 13 bases between the two ends. The germline V gene has CDR1 MNHEY and CDR2 SVGAGI. The CDR3 contains 14 residues. The CDR3 is CASSSTAGVTEAFF. The CDR3 DNA is TGTGCCAGCAGTTCCACGGCGGGGGTCACTGAAGCTTTCTTT.